This T cell receptor beta chain was observed in a study of blood T cell repertoires in COVID-19. Study-wide context: PBMCs, B-cell-depleted T cells, or T cells provided the cDNA or gDNA that made up the material.

Germline V gene data show CDR1 as LNHNV and CDR2 as YYDKDF (reference sequence). The CDR3 has 14 residues. V lost 1 base, J lost 5 bases, and 3 bases stayed unmatched. Libraries were prepared by immunoSEQ multiplex PCR; TCRdb keeps only in-frame clonotypes and omits some of them. The table shows 150,000 to 200,000 clones, with 85% to 95% occurring only once. Patients from Seattle were sampled longitudinally, starting during active infection. The specimen sequenced was peripheral blood. This sequence originates from a woman aged 60-75 years with COVID-19, enrolled during active disease. This chain links TRBV15 with TRBJ2-7; 9 nucleotides align to TRBD1. The CDR3 loop is CATSRVGTGHEQYF. CDR3 bases: TGTGCCACCAGCAGAGTAGGGACAGGGCACGAGCAGTACTTC.